This T cell receptor (beta chain) was documented in a study of blood T cell repertoires in COVID-19. Overall study context: The United States, Italy and Spain were the sources of the acute and convalescent COVID-19 samples. In each case, the material was cDNA or gDNA derived from T cells, B-cell-depleted T cells, or PBMCs.

V was pared by 4 bases and J by 4 bases, with 5 bases of the junction left unmatched. The CDR3 extends over 16 amino acids. Looked up from germline, CDR1 is LNHDA and CDR2 is SQIVND (reference sequence). Original data processing: The authors estimated nucleated cell counts from reference gene primer amplification. Clones were read by immunoSEQ multiplex PCR, and TCRdb kept only the in-frame ones, dropping some. Clone size and the V and J calls come from that table; the DNA yielded D and trimming. The data contain 200,000 to 250,000 clones, under 90% of them singletons. This sequence originates from a man aged 55 to 70 who had recovered from COVID-19. What was sequenced was peripheral blood. The genes are TRBV19 and TRBJ2-5, with 14 bases aligning to TRBD2. This chain's CDR3 is CASSTSTSGRGETQYF. The CDR3 DNA sequence: TGTGCCAGTAGTACTTCGACTAGCGGGAGGGGAGAGACCCAGTACTTC.